This T cell receptor (beta chain) was sequenced during a study of blood T cells in healthy people across ages. Concerning this clonotype itself: Its antigen is currently unknown.

Study-wide results and limits: Researchers report that TCR beta diversity correlated strongly with naive T cell percentage. Nothing was known about donor CMV status, and this possibly confounded expanded clonotype changes.

Samples each yielded at least 6 micrograms of total RNA. V shed 6 bases and J 6 bases; nucleotides not matched to a gene: 9. This CDR3 has 16 residues. It was with a sample-barcoded 5' primer and a J-beta primer mix that a second PCR of roughly 6 to 11 cycles was run. A single record per CDR3 protein comes from TCRdb applying MiXCR to the 5' RACE reads. The sample shows about 900,000 distinct CDR3 sequences, roughly 50% of them seen only once. Sequenced: blood. The chain is built from TRBV12-3 or TRBV12-4 and TRBJ2-3; TRBD2 agrees at 13 bases. This sequence originates from a man aged 30 to 39 in good health. CDR3 loop: CASRGGLAGRLDTQYF. The CDR3, as DNA: TGTGCCAGCAGAGGGGGACTAGCGGGGCGTCTGGATACGCAGTATTTT.